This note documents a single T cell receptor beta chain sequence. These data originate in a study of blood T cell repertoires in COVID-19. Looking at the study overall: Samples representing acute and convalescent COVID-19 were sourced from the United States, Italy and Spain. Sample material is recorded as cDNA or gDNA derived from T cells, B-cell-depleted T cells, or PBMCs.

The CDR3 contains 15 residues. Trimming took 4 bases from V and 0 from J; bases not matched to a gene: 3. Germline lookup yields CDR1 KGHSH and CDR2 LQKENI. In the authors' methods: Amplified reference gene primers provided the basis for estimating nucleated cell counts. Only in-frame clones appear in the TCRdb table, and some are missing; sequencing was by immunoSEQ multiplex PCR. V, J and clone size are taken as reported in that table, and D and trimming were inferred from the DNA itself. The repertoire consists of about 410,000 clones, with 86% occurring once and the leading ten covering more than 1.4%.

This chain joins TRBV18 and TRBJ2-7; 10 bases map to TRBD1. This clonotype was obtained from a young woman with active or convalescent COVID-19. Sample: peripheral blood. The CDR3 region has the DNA TGTGCCAGCTCACAGGGACAGGGGTTCTCCTACGAGCAGTACTTC. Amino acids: CASSQGQGFSYEQYF.